This T cell receptor (beta chain) was identified in a study of Graves' ophthalmopathy and Graves' hyperthyroidism (dated by TCRdb to 2016 to 2018). Background for the entire study: Hyperthyroidism was considered stable if no progression to ophthalmopathy occurred within 18 months of follow-up. The independent validation cohort included 18 to 20 hyperthyroidism patients plus 17 patients who later progressed from hyperthyroidism to ophthalmopathy. In total, some 140 blood samples were TCR-sequenced: around 42 ophthalmopathy, some 75 hyperthyroidism and approximately 17 hyperthyroidism-to-ophthalmopathy patients. After sampling, hyperthyroidism patients received methimazole starting at 30 mg daily, and ophthalmopathy patients received high-dose intravenous methylprednisolone. The study used TCR beta repertoire signatures to distinguish Graves' ophthalmopathy from Graves' hyperthyroidism and to predict progression to ophthalmopathy. To explore V-J signatures that separate ophthalmopathy from hyperthyroidism, a discovery set of 100 patients was enrolled, consisting of about 45 with ophthalmopathy and around 60 with stable hyperthyroidism. In more than five hyperthyroidism patients, the T-cell repertoires found in thyroid tissue were compared with those found in blood.

This clonotype occurred many times. The target of this receptor is not known. Base qualities are not at hand, and no much larger clone is one base apart. Patients with hyperthyroidism were aged 18 to 65 years, had been newly diagnosed, and had a disease duration of less than 2 months. Patients with other autoimmune diseases, uncontrolled infections, pregnancy or lactation were excluded. Clinical symptoms, serum thyroxine, TRAb, thyroid ultrasound and orbital computed tomography formed the basis of the diagnosis. Trizol reagent was used to extract the total RNA, and its quality was then checked on an Agilent 2100 Bioanalyzer. For repertoire sequencing, the TCR beta CDR3 regions were amplified from RNA transcripts. The first round of RT-PCR was done with HTBI primers and the Qiagen OneStep RT-PCR kit, and was followed by a second round of multiplex PCR, then size selection and purification. Sequencing of the libraries was carried out on an Illumina HiSeq2000 in paired-end mode with 100 bp reads. As for how the authors treated the data: SOAPnuke was used to process the reads, removing any read that contained adapters or uncalled bases, had a mean Phred below 15, or lacked an exact match to the constant primer or identifier. High-quality paired reads were merged with COPE v1.2.5. Each unique nucleotide sequence was treated as a clonotype, and MiTCR v1.1 was used to align the clonotypes to the IMGT TRB V, D and J references. The analysis was limited to V-J combinations with a frequency above 0.0001, which together covered approximately 99% of the repertoires. For each V-J combination, a TCR clonal expansion and chaos score was defined as the ratio of F50 clonal expansion to chaos observed in the TCRdist matrix. Welch's t-statistics and random forest were used to reduce the features to some 13 V-J combinations, which were then used as input to a naive Bayes classifier. The Morisita-Horn index was used to measure how similar the thyroid and blood repertoires were. The public reads were reprocessed in TCRdb via fastp at Q25 and MiXCR, keeping in-frame beta chains. One record per CDR3 amino acid sequence lists the most common genes and DNA. TCRdb, not the original authors, processed these V and J calls. This sample gives some 1.1 million distinct CDR3 sequences in total; less than 45% of them show up just once. The ten largest clonotypes hold over 8.5% of the sample.

Study-wide conclusions, independent of this receptor: No statistical method was used to predetermine the sample size, and group allocation was not hidden from the investigators. In validation, the model predicted ophthalmopathy progression with about 70% sensitivity and 72.22% specificity; 12 predicted patients were CT-confirmed with GO in a median of roughly 6.8 months. Most expanded thyroid clonotypes with frequency above 0.001 were also detected in blood, suggesting blood repertoires may reflect the thyroid immune response. In cross-validation, the 13-signature model distinguished ophthalmopathy from stable hyperthyroidism with about 90% sensitivity and nearly 82% specificity, and in the test set the corresponding values were about 80% and 75%.

Material: peripheral blood or thyroid tissue (not recorded which). The TCR originated in an adult man with Graves' hyperthyroidism.

In nucleotides, the sequence is TGTGCCACCAGCAGAGAGCTTACATCTCAAGAGACCCAGTACTTC. It is translated as CATSRELTSQETQYF. Here the chain combines TRBV15 and TRBJ2-5; no D segment can be confidently identified. Based on the germline V gene (reference sequence), the CDR1 and CDR2 sequences are LNHNV and YYDKDF. V drops 0 bases and J drops 2 bases, leaving 10 bases in between. There are 15 amino acids in the CDR3, from cysteine to phenylalanine inclusive. Solely the CDR3 DNA is kept, with 45 bases framed from the first base.